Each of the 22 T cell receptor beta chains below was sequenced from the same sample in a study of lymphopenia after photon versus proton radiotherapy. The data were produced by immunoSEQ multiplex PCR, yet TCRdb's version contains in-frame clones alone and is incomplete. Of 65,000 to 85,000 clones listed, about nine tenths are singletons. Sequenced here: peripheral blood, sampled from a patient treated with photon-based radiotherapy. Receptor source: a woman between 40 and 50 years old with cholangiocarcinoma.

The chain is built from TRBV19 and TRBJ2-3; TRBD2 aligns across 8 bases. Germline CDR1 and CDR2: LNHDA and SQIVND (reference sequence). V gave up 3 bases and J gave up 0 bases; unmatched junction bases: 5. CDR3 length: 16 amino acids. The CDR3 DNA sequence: TGTGCCAGTAGTATCGGGAGGGCCCTTAGCACAGATACGCAGTATTTT. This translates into CASSIGRALSTDTQYF.

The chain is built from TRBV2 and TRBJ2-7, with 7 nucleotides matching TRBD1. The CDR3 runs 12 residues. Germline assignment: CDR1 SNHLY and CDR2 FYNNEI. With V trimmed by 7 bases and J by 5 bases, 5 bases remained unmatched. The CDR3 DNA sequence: TGTGCCAGCACATTACAGGGGAACGAGCAGTACTTC. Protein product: CASTLQGNEQYF.

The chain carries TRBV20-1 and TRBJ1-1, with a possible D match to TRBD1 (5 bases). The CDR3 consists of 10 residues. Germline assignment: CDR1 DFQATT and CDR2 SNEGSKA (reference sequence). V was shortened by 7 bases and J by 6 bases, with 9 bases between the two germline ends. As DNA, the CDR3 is TGCAGTGTTCCGGGGGCTGAAGCTTTCTTT. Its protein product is CSVPGAEAFF.

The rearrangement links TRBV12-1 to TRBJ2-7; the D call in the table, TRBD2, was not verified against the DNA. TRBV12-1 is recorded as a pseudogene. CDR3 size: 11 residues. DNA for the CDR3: TGTGCCAGCAGCTCTTCCTACGAGCAGTACTTC. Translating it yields CASSSSYEQYF.

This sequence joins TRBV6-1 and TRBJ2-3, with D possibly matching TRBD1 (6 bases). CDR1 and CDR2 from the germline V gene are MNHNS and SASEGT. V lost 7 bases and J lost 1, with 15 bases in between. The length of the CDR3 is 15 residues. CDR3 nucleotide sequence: TGTGCCAGCATTCCTAGGTACAGGGGCACAGATACGCAGTATTTT. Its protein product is CASIPRYRGTDTQYF.

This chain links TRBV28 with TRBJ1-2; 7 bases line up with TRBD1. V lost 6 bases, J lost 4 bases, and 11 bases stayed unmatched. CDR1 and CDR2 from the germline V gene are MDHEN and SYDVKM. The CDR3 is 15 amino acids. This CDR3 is CASRARPPGGYGYTF. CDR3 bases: TGTGCCAGCAGGGCCCGTCCCCCAGGGGGCTATGGCTACACCTTC.

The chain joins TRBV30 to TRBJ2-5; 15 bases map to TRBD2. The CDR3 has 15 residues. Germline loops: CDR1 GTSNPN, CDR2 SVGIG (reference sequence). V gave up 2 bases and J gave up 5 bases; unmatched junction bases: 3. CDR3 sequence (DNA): TGTGCCTGGAGTAGGGGGACTAGCGGGAGGGAGACCCAGTACTTC. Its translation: CAWSRGTSGRETQYF.

The CDR3 DNA reads TGTGCCAGCAGTATAGCGGGGGGGAGCTCCTACGAGCAGTACTTC. It translates to CASSIAGGSSYEQYF. V is TRBV6-1 and J is TRBJ2-7; 11 bases agree with TRBD2. Germline trimming cut 5 bases from V and 0 bases from J; bases unmatched to any gene: 3. CDR3 size: 15 residues. Germline V lookup: CDR1 MNHNS, CDR2 SASEGT.

The CDR3 region has the DNA TGCGCCAGCAGCGAGACAACAGGGAGGAGTAGGGCTGGAAACACCATATATTTT. It specifies CASSETTGRSRAGNTIYF. The rearrangement uses TRBV5-1 and TRBJ1-3; a possible D gene is TRBD1 (6 bases). CDR3 size: 18 residues. Trimming took off 4 bases at V and 2 bases at J, with 22 bases between the two ends. Germline values: CDR1 SGHRS, CDR2 YFSETQ.

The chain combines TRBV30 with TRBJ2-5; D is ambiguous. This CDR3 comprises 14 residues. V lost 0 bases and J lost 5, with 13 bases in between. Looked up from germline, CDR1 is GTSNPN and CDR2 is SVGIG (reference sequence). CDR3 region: CAWSVSPARETQYF. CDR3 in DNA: TGTGCCTGGAGTGTGTCACCGGCCCGGGAGACCCAGTACTTC.

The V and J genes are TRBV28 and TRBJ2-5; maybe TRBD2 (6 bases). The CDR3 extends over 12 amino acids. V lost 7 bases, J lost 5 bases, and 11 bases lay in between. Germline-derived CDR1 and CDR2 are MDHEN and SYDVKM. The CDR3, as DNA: TGTGCCAGCATGTCTAGCGAGGAGACCCAGTACTTC. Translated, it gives CASMSSEETQYF. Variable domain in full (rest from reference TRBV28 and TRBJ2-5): DVKVTQSSRYLVKRTGEKVFLECVQDMDHENMFWYRQDPGLGLRLIYFSYDVKMKEKGDIPEGYSVSREKKERFSLILESASTNQTSMYLCASMSSEETQYFGPGTRLLVL.

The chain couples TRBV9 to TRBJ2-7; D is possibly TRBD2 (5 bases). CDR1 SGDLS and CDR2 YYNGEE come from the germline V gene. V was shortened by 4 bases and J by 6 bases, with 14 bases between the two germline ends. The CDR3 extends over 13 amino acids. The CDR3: CASSPRRNREQYF. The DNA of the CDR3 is TGTGCCAGCAGCCCCCGGAGGAACCGCGAGCAGTACTTC. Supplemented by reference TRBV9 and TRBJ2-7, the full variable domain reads DSGVTQTPKHLITATGQRVTLRCSPRSGDLSVYWYQQSLDQGLQFLIQYYNGEERAKGNILERFSAQQFPDLHSELNLSSLELGDSALYFCASSPRRNREQYFGPGTRLTVT.

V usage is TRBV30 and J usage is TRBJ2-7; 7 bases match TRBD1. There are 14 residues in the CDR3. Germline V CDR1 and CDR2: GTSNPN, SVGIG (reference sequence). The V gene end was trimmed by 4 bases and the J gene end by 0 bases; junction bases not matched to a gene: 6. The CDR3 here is CAWNRGPSSYEQYF. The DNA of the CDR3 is TGTGCCTGGAACAGGGGCCCCAGCTCCTACGAGCAGTACTTC.

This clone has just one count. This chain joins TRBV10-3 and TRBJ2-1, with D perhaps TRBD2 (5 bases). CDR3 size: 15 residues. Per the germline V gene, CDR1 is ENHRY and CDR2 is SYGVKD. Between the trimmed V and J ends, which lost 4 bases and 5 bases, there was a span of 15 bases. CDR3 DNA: TGTGCCATCAGTGGGTTTTCGGGGTTTGACAATGAGCAGTTCTTC. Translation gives CAISGFSGFDNEQFF.

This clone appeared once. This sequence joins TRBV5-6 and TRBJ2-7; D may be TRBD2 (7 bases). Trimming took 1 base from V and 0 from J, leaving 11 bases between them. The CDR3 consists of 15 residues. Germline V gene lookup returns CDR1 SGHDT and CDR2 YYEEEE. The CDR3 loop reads CASSLTGTISYEQYF. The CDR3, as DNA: TGTGCCAGCAGCTTGACAGGGACTATCTCCTACGAGCAGTACTTC.

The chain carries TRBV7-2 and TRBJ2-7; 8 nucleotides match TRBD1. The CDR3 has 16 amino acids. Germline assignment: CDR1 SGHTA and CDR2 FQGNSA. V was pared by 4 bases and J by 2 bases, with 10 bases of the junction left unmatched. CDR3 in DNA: TGTGCCAGCAGCTCCTATAGGGACAGGACTCCCTACGAGCAGTACTTC. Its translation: CASSSYRDRTPYEQYF.

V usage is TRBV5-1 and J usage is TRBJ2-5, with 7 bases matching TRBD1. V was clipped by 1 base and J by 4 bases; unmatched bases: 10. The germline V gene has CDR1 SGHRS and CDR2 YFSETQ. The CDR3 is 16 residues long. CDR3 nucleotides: TGCGCCAGCAGCTTGATCCCGGGACAGAGGAGAGAGACCCAGTACTTC. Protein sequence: CASSLIPGQRRETQYF.

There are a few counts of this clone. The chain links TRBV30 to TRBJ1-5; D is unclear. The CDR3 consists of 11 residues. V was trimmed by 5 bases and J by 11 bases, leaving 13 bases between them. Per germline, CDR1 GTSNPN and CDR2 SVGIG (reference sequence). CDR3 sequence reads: CAWGSGGAQHF. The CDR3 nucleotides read TGTGCCTGGGGGTCAGGTGGAGCCCAGCATTTT.

In DNA form, the CDR3 reads TGTGCCAGCAGCGTAGGGACAGGGGGATCCTACGAGCAGTACTTC. As protein: CASSVGTGGSYEQYF. This rearrangement joins TRBV9 to TRBJ2-7; 10 bases line up with TRBD1. The CDR3 length is 15 residues. The J segment lost 1 base and the V segment lost 0 bases, leaving 1 base of the junction unmatched. From germline, CDR1 is SGDLS and CDR2 YYNGEE.

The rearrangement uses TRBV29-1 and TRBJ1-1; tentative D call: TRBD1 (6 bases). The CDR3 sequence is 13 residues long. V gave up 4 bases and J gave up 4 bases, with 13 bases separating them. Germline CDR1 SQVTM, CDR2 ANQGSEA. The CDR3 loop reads CSVVWGAGTEAFF. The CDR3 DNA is TGCAGCGTTGTATGGGGGGCAGGCACTGAAGCTTTCTTT.

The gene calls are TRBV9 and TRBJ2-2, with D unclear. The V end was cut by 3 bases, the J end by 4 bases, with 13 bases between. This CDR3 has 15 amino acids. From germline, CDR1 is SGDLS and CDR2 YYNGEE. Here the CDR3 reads CASSGRAWGTGELFF. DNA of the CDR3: TGTGCCAGCAGCGGCCGGGCGTGGGGCACCGGGGAGCTGTTTTTT.

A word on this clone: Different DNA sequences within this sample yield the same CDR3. The CDR3 DNA is TGTGCCAGCAGTGCCGGGACCATTAGCACTGAGCAGTTCTTC. This codes for CASSAGTISTEQFF. The chain carries TRBV6-5 and TRBJ2-1, with D tentatively TRBD1 or TRBD2 (5 bases each). This CDR3 region has 14 residues. Germline CDR1 and CDR2: MNHEY and SVGAGI. V was clipped by 5 bases and J by 9 bases, with 17 bases between them.